The present T cell receptor (beta chain) was sequenced within a study of blood T cell repertoires in COVID-19 (dated by TCRdb to about 2020). Notes on the research overall: The collaborator samples originated in the United States, Italy and Spain and spanned the acute and convalescent phases of COVID-19. The prospective study material was composed of cDNA or gDNA derived from T cells, B-cell-depleted T cells, or PBMCs. Subjects who had been exposed to COVID-19, were actively infected with it, or had recovered from it provided the deeply sampled blood TCRbeta repertoires that made up the dataset. The repertoires were released in a freely available public database meant as a resource for research on the immune response to SARS-CoV-2. The samples were drawn from two sources: the first 160 participants of the ongoing ImmuneRACE study, and 1,200 or so subjects contributed by 6 global collaborators. The sample metadata nearly always contained a de-identified subject ID, COVID-19 status, age in years and sex. HLA class I and class II types, where available, came from metadata supplied by the sample provider rather than from assay-based typing. On the study overall, not on this receptor specifically: The amount of clinical and demographic metadata varied by source and participant and was provided uncurated.

Enrolling through a virtual design, the prospective study's participants ranged in age from about 18 to 100 years and lived across 20 to 30 United States geographic areas. To assign participants to cohorts, the prospective study relied on clinical history that participants themselves reported in a screening survey and a study questionnaire. For ImmuneRACE Cohort 3, a participant was defined as recovered based on two consecutive negative NP/OP PCR tests, clearance by a healthcare professional, or resolution of symptoms. In the prospective study, mobile phlebotomists collected whole blood, serum and a nasopharyngeal or oropharyngeal swab from each participant. Participants in the prospective study had the option to provide additional blood draws and questionnaires over a roughly two-month period. Blood samples from the prospective study were shipped frozen or at room temperature prior to DNA extraction.

Concerning this clone itself: Its antigen is still unknown. Base qualities are not provided; no much larger clone lies one nucleotide away.

The germline V gene sets CDR1 to KGHSH and CDR2 to LQKENI. V gives up 0 bases and J gives up 7 bases, and the segment between their germline ends measures 7 bases. The CDR3, from cysteine to phenylalanine, totals 13 residues. CDR3 DNA only is kept here, 39 bases in frame from base 1. TCRbeta CDR3 regions were amplified from genomic DNA by means of the immunoSEQ Assay, a bias-controlled multiplex PCR. The study's processing was this. The number of nucleated cells in each sample was estimated from the amplification of reference gene primers within the assay. To quantify the absolute abundance of each unique TCRbeta CDR3 rearrangement, sequence reads were collapsed and filtered. For each sample, productive Simpson clonality was calculated by taking the square root of Simpson's diversity index across productive rearrangements. TCRdb mirrors the immuneACCESS table, restricted to in-frame sequences. Some clones are absent from its copies; in checked studies, under half trace to an unresolved V gene, and the reason for the others is unknown. That table gives V, J and clone size, and the DNA gave D and trimming. The sample table records about 270,000 clones; about 89% of these occur just once. Around 2.4% of the sample goes to the ten largest clones.

In this chain, TRBV18 is recombined with TRBJ2-1, with a weak D call of TRBD2 (5 bases match). Sequencing used PBMCs or T cells enriched from blood (not recorded which). This receptor was taken from a woman younger than 35 who had recovered from COVID-19. The DNA sequence is as follows: TGTGCCAGCTCACCACCGGAGGTGAATGAGCAGTTCTTC. It translates as CASSPPEVNEQFF.